Listed below are T cell receptor beta chains from one sample, sequenced in a study of T cells in Graves' hyperthyroidism and ophthalmopathy. TCRdb re-analysed the multiplex PCR reads in MiXCR, keeping a single row per CDR3 protein. The table shows some 700,000 distinct CDR3 sequences, with roughly a sixth occurring only once. Sequenced: blood. These receptors originate from a man aged 45-65 years with Graves' hyperthyroidism. Both conserved end residues are part of each CDR3. A D gene is named only where the DNA matches it firmly. Some rows have no size entry. The others give once, few or many, or a class for an expanded clone.

CDR3nt,CDR3aa,v_gene,j_gene,d_gene,abundance
TGTGCCAGCAGCTCAGGACGGCCCAGCACAGATACGCAGTATTTT,CASSSGRPSTDTQYF,TRBV7-3,TRBJ2-3,NA,many
TGCAGTGCTGGGGCGGGGGGATTCTACGAGCAGTACTTC,CSAGAGGFYEQYF,TRBV20-1,TRBJ2-7,TRBD2,many
TGTGCCAGCAGTGGGGACAGGGGGCGCGGGGCCACTAGCACAGATACGCAGTATTTT,CASSGDRGRGATSTDTQYF,TRBV2,TRBJ2-3,TRBD1,few
TGTGCCAGCAGCTTAGTAGTCGGGAGCACAGATACGCAGTATTTT,CASSLVVGSTDTQYF,TRBV11-2,TRBJ2-3,NA,few
TGTGCCAGCAATGCGGACGGAAGCTCCTACGAGCAGTACTTC,CASNADGSSYEQYF,TRBV28,TRBJ2-7,NA,NA
TGTGCCAGCAGTTTAGCTCCATCGGGCTACACCTTC,CASSLAPSGYTF,TRBV12-3/TRBV12-4,TRBJ1-2,NA,many
TGTGCCAGCAGCTTAAGTCTGCGGGAGGGCGAGCAGTACTTC,CASSLSLREGEQYF,TRBV7-9,TRBJ2-7,TRBD2,many
TGTGCCACCATCCTAAGGGAGGGCACTGAAGCTTTCTTT,CATILREGTEAFF,TRBV19,TRBJ1-1,NA,NA
TGTGCCAGCAGTTTCATGGGGCGTAATGGCTACACCTTC,CASSFMGRNGYTF,TRBV6-2/TRBV6-3,TRBJ1-2,NA,NA
TGTGCCAGCAGCCCAGCGGGAGATTACAATGAGCAGTTCTTC,CASSPAGDYNEQFF,TRBV7-9,TRBJ2-1,TRBD2,many
TGTGCCAGCAGTTTTTTCGCCTCCTACGAGCAGTACTTC,CASSFFASYEQYF,TRBV27,TRBJ2-7,NA,many
TGCAGCGCCCACAGGGGGTATGGGTACGAGCAGTACTTC,CSAHRGYGYEQYF,TRBV20-1,TRBJ2-7,TRBD1,NA
TGCAGTGCTAGAGTGTCTTGGGGAAGCTCCTATAATTCACCCCTCCACTTT,CSARVSWGSSYNSPLHF,TRBV20-1,TRBJ1-6,NA,NA
TGTGCCAGCAGCCTCAAGTTAGGACAGGGAAATCAGCCCCAGCATTTT,CASSLKLGQGNQPQHF,TRBV3-1,TRBJ1-5,TRBD1,few
TGTGCCATCAGAGACAGGGGAGACACTGAAGCTTTCTTT,CAIRDRGDTEAFF,TRBV10-3,TRBJ1-1,TRBD1,few
TGTGCCAGCAGCCCAGGTTCAGCCGGAGGTTCACCCCTCCACTTT,CASSPGSAGGSPLHF,TRBV27,TRBJ1-6,NA,many
TGTGCCAGCAGCTTTAGCCTTCGATCCGGGGAGCTGTTTTTT,CASSFSLRSGELFF,TRBV7-9,TRBJ2-2,NA,NA
TGCAGTGCTAGGGCTAGCGGAAGATACAATGAGCAGTTCTTC,CSARASGRYNEQFF,TRBV20-1,TRBJ2-1,TRBD2,NA
TGTGCCAGCAGCTCGGGGGGCCTCTACGAGCAGTACTTC,CASSSGGLYEQYF,TRBV28,TRBJ2-7,NA,many
TGTGCCAGCAGTTACGGACAGGGCAATAATGAGCAGTTCTTC,CASSYGQGNNEQFF,TRBV6-1,TRBJ2-1,TRBD1,many
TGTGCCAGCAGTTTAGGGGGGGGTATGGCTTTCTTT,CASSLGGGMAFF,TRBV6-1,TRBJ1-1,NA,few
TGCAGTGCTAGTGGCCGCCCGGGCACTGAAGCTTTCTTT,CSASGRPGTEAFF,TRBV20-1,TRBJ1-1,NA,NA
TGTGCCAGCAGTCTCACAGGGGTACGAGGCTACACCTTC,CASSLTGVRGYTF,TRBV6-1,TRBJ1-2,TRBD1,many
TGTGCCAGCAGCTTTACTAGCGAGTATGTCGGGGAGCTGTTTTTT,CASSFTSEYVGELFF,TRBV7-9,TRBJ2-2,TRBD2,NA
TGCGCCAGCAGCCAACCCCCACAGGGAGGGAAGGACACTGAAGCTTTCTTT,CASSQPPQGGKDTEAFF,TRBV4-1,TRBJ1-1,NA,NA
TGTGCCAGCAGCAACCGGGACAGGGGGCGAATCACCTTC,CASSNRDRGRITF,TRBV13,TRBJ1-2,TRBD1,NA
TGCAGTGGCTCCCGCGCAGCTTATAGCAATCAGCCCCAGCATTTT,CSGSRAAYSNQPQHF,TRBV20-1,TRBJ1-5,NA,few
TGTGCCAGCAGCCAGAGGACAGGGCCCTACAATGAGCAGTTCTTC,CASSQRTGPYNEQFF,TRBV3-1,TRBJ2-1,TRBD1,NA
TGTGCCAGCAGCCCTCTCCTCGGACAGGGAGGGGGGCAAGAGACCCAGTACTTC,CASSPLLGQGGGQETQYF,TRBV11-2,TRBJ2-5,NA,NA
TGCGCCAGCAGTCCCTCTACCACGAGCTCCTACGAGCAGTACTTC,CASSPSTTSSYEQYF,TRBV5-1,TRBJ2-7,NA,NA
TGTGCCATCAGTGAACGAAGCAGCACCTACGAGCAGTACTTC,CAISERSSTYEQYF,TRBV10-3,TRBJ2-7,NA,many
TGTGCCAGCGGTGCGGGGACCCAAGAGACCCAGTACTTC,CASGAGTQETQYF,TRBV6-2/TRBV6-3,TRBJ2-5,NA,many
TGTGCCAGCAGTCGGGACAGGGTTGGCTACACCTTC,CASSRDRVGYTF,TRBV7-2,TRBJ1-2,TRBD1,many
TGTGCCAGTAGTTCCGGGACTAGCGGGGTTAGCGATACGCAGTATTTT,CASSSGTSGVSDTQYF,TRBV19,TRBJ2-3,TRBD2,many
TGTGCCAGCAGTTTAGAACGCAGGGCACGATACGCCGGGGAGCTGTTTTTT,CASSLERRARYAGELFF,TRBV12-3/TRBV12-4,TRBJ2-2,NA,many
TGTGCCAGCAGTTCTTCTAACTCTTATGGCTACACCTTC,CASSSSNSYGYTF,TRBV27,TRBJ1-2,NA,NA
TGTGCCAGCAGCCCGACTAGCGGGAGGGCCGGGTCCTACAATGAGCAGTTCTTC,CASSPTSGRAGSYNEQFF,TRBV12-3/TRBV12-4,TRBJ2-1,TRBD2,many
TGTGCCAGCAGTGATTCCGGGAGGAACCAATCCCACGAGCAGTACTTC,CASSDSGRNQSHEQYF,TRBV2,TRBJ2-7,TRBD2,few
TGTGCCAGCAGCCCGGACAGGGGGGATGAAAAACTGTTTTTT,CASSPDRGDEKLFF,TRBV7-2,TRBJ1-4,TRBD1,many